This TCR beta chain came from a study of Graves' ophthalmopathy and Graves' hyperthyroidism. This clonotype was observed a few times. Its specificity is not known. Having ophthalmopathy, the donors showed moderate-to-severe activity, CAS ≥3 and NOSPECS ≥4, with disease lasting under 3 months. Patients were left out if they had other autoimmune diseases, uncontrolled infections, pregnancy or lactation. Serum thyroxine and TRAb, along with clinical symptoms, thyroid ultrasound and orbital computed tomography, were what diagnosis relied on. Transcripts of RNA were the source for amplifying TCR beta CDR3 regions. The first-round RT-PCR employed HTBI primers together with the Qiagen OneStep RT-PCR kit. A multiplex PCR was then performed as the second round. Using its own MiXCR run on the multiplex PCR reads, TCRdb lists one record per CDR3 protein. Of approximately 700,000 distinct CDR3 sequences listed, about 44% were seen once; the top ten hold 40% to 45%.

Overall study results and limits: A model of 13 signatures distinguished ophthalmopathy from stable hyperthyroidism at roughly 87% sensitivity and nearly 83% specificity.

This TCR came from an adult man with Graves' ophthalmopathy. Sequenced: peripheral blood.

CDR3: CASSQDPHRGKTEQYF. DNA of the CDR3: TGTGCCAGCAGCCAAGATCCCCACAGGGGCAAAACCGAGCAGTACTTC. The rearrangement joins TRBV4-2 to TRBJ2-7; TRBD1 aligns across 7 bases. The length of the CDR3 is 16 residues. V dropped 0 bases and J dropped 6; count of bases not matched to a gene: 11. CDR1 is LGHNA, CDR2 YNFKEQ, per germline.